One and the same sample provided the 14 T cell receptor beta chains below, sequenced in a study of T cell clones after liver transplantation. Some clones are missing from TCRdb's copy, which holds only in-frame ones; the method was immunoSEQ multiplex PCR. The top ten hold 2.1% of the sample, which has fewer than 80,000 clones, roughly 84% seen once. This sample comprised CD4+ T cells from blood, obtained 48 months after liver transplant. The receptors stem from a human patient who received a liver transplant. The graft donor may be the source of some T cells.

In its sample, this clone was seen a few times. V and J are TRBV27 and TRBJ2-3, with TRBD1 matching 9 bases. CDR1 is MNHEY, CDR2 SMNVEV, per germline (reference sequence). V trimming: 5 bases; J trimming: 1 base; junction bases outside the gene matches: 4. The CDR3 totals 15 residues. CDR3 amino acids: CASSTRTGGTDTQYF. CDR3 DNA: TGTGCCAGCAGTACGAGGACAGGGGGCACAGATACGCAGTATTTT.

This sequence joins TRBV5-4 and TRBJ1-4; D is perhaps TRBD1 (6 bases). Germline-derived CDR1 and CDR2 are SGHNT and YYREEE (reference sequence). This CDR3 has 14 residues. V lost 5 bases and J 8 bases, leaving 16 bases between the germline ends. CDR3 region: CASSRGGAGEKLFF. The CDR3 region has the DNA TGTGCCAGCAGTAGAGGGGGGGCCGGGGAAAAACTGTTTTTT.

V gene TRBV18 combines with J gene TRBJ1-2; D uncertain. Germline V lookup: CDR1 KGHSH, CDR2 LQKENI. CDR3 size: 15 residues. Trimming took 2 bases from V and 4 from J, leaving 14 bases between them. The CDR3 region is CASSPSNQKSYGYTF. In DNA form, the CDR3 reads TGTGCCAGCTCACCAAGCAACCAAAAATCCTATGGCTACACCTTC. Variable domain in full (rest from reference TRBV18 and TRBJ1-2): NAGVMQNPRHLVRRRGQEARLRCSPMKGHSHVYWYRQLPEEGLKFMVYLQKENIIDESGMPKERFSAEFPKEGPSILRIQQVVRGDSAAYFCASSPSNQKSYGYTFGSGTRLTVV.

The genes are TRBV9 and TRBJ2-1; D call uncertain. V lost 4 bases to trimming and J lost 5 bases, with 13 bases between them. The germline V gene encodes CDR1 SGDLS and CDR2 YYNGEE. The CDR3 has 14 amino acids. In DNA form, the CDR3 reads TGTGCCAGCAGCCCCCCCGTAGAGGACAATGAGCAGTTCTTC. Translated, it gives CASSPPVEDNEQFF.

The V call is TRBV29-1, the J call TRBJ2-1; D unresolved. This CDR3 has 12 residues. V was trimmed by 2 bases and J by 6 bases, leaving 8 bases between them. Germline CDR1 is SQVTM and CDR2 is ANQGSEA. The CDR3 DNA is TGCAGCGTTGAAATGCCGAGCAATGAGCAGTTCTTC. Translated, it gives CSVEMPSNEQFF.

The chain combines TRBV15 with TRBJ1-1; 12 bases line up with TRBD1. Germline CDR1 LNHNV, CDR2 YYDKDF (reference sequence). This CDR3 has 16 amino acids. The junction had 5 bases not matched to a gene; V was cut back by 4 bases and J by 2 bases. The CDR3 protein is CATSIGGQGANTEAFF. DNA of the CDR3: TGTGCCACCAGCATTGGGGGACAGGGGGCCAACACTGAAGCTTTCTTT.

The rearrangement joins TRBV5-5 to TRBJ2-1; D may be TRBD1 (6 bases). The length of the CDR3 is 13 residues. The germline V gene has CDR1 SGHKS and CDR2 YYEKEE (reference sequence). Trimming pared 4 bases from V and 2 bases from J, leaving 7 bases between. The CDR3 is CASSQGTYNEQFF. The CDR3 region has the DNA TGTGCCAGCAGCCAGGGGACCTACAATGAGCAGTTCTTC. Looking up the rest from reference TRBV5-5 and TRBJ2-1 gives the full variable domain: DAGVTQSPTHLIKTRGQQVTLRCSPISGHKSVSWYQQVLGQGPQFIFQYYEKEERGRGNFPDRFSARQFPNYSSELNVNALLLGDSALYLCASSQGTYNEQFFGPGTRLTVL.

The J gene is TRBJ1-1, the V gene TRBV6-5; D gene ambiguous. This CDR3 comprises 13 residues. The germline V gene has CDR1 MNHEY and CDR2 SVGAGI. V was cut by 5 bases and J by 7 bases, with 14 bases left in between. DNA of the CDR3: TGTGCCAGCAGTAAGAGGTCGGGAGGTGAAGCTTTCTTT. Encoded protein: CASSKRSGGEAFF.

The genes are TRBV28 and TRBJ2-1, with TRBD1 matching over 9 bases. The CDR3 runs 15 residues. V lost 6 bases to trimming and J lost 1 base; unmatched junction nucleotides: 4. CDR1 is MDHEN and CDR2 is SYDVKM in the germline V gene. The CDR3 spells CASRGQGGSYNEQFF. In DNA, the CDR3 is TGTGCCAGCAGGGGACAGGGAGGGTCCTACAATGAGCAGTTCTTC.

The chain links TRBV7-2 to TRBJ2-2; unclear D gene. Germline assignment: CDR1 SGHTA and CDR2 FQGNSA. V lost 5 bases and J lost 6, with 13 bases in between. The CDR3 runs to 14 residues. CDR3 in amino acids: CASSQGPSAGELFF. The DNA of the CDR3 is TGTGCCAGCAGCCAAGGACCGTCGGCCGGGGAGCTGTTTTTT.

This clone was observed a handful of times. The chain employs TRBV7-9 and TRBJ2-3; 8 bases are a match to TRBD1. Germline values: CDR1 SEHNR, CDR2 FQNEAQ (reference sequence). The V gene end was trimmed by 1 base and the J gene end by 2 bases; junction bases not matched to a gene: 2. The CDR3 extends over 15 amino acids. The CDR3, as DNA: TGTGCCAGCAGCTTAGGGACAGGGAACACAGATACGCAGTATTTT. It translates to CASSLGTGNTDTQYF.

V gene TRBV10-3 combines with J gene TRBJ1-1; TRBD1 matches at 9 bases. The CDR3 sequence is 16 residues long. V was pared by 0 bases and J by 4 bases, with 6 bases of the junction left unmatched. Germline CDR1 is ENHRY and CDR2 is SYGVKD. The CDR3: CAISESTGGAGTEAFF. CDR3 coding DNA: TGTGCCATCAGTGAGTCCACAGGGGGCGCGGGCACTGAAGCTTTCTTT.

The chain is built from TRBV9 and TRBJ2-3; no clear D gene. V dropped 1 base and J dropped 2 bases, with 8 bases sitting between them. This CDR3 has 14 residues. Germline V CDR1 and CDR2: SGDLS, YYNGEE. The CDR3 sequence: CASSVKWDTDTQYF. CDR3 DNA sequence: TGTGCCAGCAGCGTAAAATGGGACACAGATACGCAGTATTTT.

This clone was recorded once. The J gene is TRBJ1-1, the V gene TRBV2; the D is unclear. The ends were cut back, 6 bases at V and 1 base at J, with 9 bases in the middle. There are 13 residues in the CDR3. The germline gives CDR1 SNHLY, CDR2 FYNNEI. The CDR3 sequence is CASSQDSNTEAFF. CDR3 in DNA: TGTGCCAGCAGCCAAGATTCGAACACTGAAGCTTTCTTT. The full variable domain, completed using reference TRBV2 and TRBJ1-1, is EPEVTQTPSHQVTQMGQEVILRCVPISNHLYFYWYRQILGQKVEFLVSFYNNEISEKSEIFDDQFSVERPDGSNFTLKIRSTKLEDSAMYFCASSQDSNTEAFFGQGTRLTVV.